Shown below are 14 T cell receptor beta chains from a single sample sequenced in a study of cytomegalovirus exposure and HLA in healthy donors. PCR primers comprised 60 Vbeta and 13 Jbeta primers. Sequenced by immunoSEQ multiplex PCR; TCRdb stores in-frame clones only, minus some. The sample yields 160,000 or so clones, of which the top ten take up approximately 2%. The specimen was PBMCs. The receptors originated from a man in his thirties or forties in good health and CMV-seronegative.

The chain employs TRBV7-9 and TRBJ1-1; D might be TRBD1 (6 bases). Germline values: CDR1 SEHNR, CDR2 FQNEAQ (reference sequence). This CDR3 is built from 13 residues. The germline V and J ends were trimmed by 7 bases and 6 bases, with 15 bases remaining between them. The CDR3 spells CASKLTGVSEAFF. The CDR3 region has the DNA TGTGCCAGCAAGCTGACAGGTGTGTCTGAAGCTTTCTTT.

The chain's CDR3 is CASSLGHAGGPQETQYF. Written as DNA, the CDR3 is TGTGCCAGCAGCCTCGGTCATGCGGGAGGGCCCCAAGAGACCCAGTACTTC. This rearrangement joins TRBV11-2 to TRBJ2-5, with 9 nucleotides matching TRBD2. From germline, CDR1 is SGHAT and CDR2 FQNNGV. With V trimmed by 5 bases and J by 1 base, 11 bases remained unmatched. The length of the CDR3 is 17 residues. Full variable domain (rest looked up from reference TRBV11-2 and TRBJ2-5): EAGVAQSPRYKIIEKRQSVAFWCNPISGHATLYWYQQILGQGPKLLIQFQNNGVVDDSQLPKDRFSAERLKGVDSTLKIQPAKLEDSAVYLCASSLGHAGGPQETQYFGPGTRLLVL.

The chain carries TRBV19 and TRBJ2-7; no firm D call. Germline values: CDR1 LNHDA, CDR2 SQIVND (reference sequence). The CDR3 has 14 residues. The V gene lost 8 bases and the J gene lost 0 bases, with 14 bases spanning the gap. The CDR3 DNA sequence: TGTGCCAGTCGACTGGCCCATTTCTCCTACGAGCAGTACTTC. It translates to CASRLAHFSYEQYF.

The rearrangement uses TRBV27 and TRBJ2-3; D gene unclear. Germline V gene lookup returns CDR1 MNHEY and CDR2 SMNVEV (reference sequence). The CDR3 has 11 amino acids. The V gene lost 5 bases and the J gene lost 3 bases, with 3 bases spanning the gap. CDR3 in amino acids: CASSTTDTQYF. The CDR3, as DNA: TGTGCCAGCAGTACTACAGATACGCAGTATTTT.

The rearrangement uses TRBV5-1 and TRBJ2-3; 7 bases align to TRBD2. Losses at the gene ends were 0 bases for V and 0 bases for J; bases not matched to a gene: 4. The CDR3 extends over 16 amino acids. Germline-derived CDR1 and CDR2 are SGHRS and YFSETQ. The CDR3 sequence: CASSLGGSGSTDTQYF. CDR3 coding DNA: TGCGCCAGCAGCTTGGGTGGTAGCGGGAGCACAGATACGCAGTATTTT.

The chain uses TRBV18 and TRBJ2-7, with D maybe TRBD1 (7 bases). This CDR3 spans 13 amino acids. V lost 4 bases and J 4 bases, leaving 11 bases between the germline ends. CDR1 KGHSH and CDR2 LQKENI come from the germline V gene. The CDR3 here is CASSRGTAYEQYF. Here the CDR3 DNA reads TGTGCCAGCTCACGCGGGACAGCTTACGAGCAGTACTTC.

The chain combines TRBV5-4 with TRBJ1-1, with D perhaps matching TRBD1 (6 bases). This CDR3 region has 14 residues. The V and J ends lost 5 bases and 8 bases respectively, with 19 bases between them. The germline V gene has CDR1 SGHNT and CDR2 YYREEE (reference sequence). The CDR3, as DNA: TGTGCCAGCAGACAACAGGGTAGTAGTTGGGAAGCTTTCTTT. It yields the protein CASRQQGSSWEAFF. The full variable domain, its missing parts supplied by reference TRBV5-4 and TRBJ1-1, is ETGVTQSPTHLIKTRGQQVTLRCSSQSGHNTVSWYQQALGQGPQFIFQYYREEENGRGNFPPRFSGLQFPNYSSELNVNALELDDSALYLCASRQQGSSWEAFFGQGTRLTVV.

This chain joins TRBV4-3 and TRBJ2-7; the D gene is possibly TRBD1 (6 bases). V was clipped by 4 bases and J by 2 bases, with 18 bases between them. CDR3 length: 16 residues. Germline assignment: CDR1 LGHNA and CDR2 YSLEER. The CDR3 sequence is CASSRTGGRGTYEQYF. CDR3 DNA sequence: TGCGCCAGCAGCCGAACGGGCGGCAGGGGCACCTACGAGCAGTACTTC.

The chain uses TRBV7-9 and TRBJ1-2, with 9 bases matching TRBD1. The germline V gene encodes CDR1 SEHNR and CDR2 FQNEAQ (reference sequence). The V segment lost 6 bases and the J segment 8 bases; nucleotides outside the gene matches: 7. CDR3 size: 13 residues. CDR3 loop: CASREGQGEGYTF. CDR3 nucleotide sequence: TGTGCCAGCAGGGAGGGACAGGGCGAAGGCTACACCTTC. The full variable domain, its missing parts supplied by reference TRBV7-9 and TRBJ1-2, is DTGVSQNPRHKITKRGQNVTFRCDPISEHNRLYWYRQTLGQGPEFLTYFQNEAQLEKSRLLSDRFSAERPKGSFSTLEIQRTEQGDSAMYLCASREGQGEGYTFGSGTRLTVV.

The J gene is TRBJ1-1, the V gene TRBV25-1; D remains ambiguous. Germline assignment: CDR1 MGHDK and CDR2 SYGVNS. Trimming removed 6 bases at V and 0 bases at J, with 8 bases between. The CDR3 has 13 residues. In DNA form, the CDR3 reads TGTGCCAGCAGGGGAGTTATGAACACTGAAGCTTTCTTT. Protein sequence: CASRGVMNTEAFF.

Here the CDR3 DNA reads TGTGCCAGCAGCAAAAGATCAGGGCCCCTCGTGCATGAGCAGTTCTTC. Amino acid sequence: CASSKRSGPLVHEQFF. The rearrangement uses TRBV7-3 and TRBJ2-1; D might be TRBD1 (5 bases). There are 16 residues in the CDR3. Germline loops: CDR1 SGHTA, CDR2 FQGTGA. Trimming took off 5 bases at V and 8 bases at J, with 22 bases between the two ends.

The chain recombines TRBV10-3 with TRBJ2-1; 7 nucleotides match TRBD2. The CDR3 has 15 amino acids. The germline CDR1 and CDR2 sequences are ENHRY and SYGVKD. V was pared by 3 bases and J by 8 bases, with 10 bases of the junction left unmatched. The CDR3 loop reads CAISDPGRGIDEQFF. DNA of the CDR3: TGTGCCATCAGTGACCCTGGGCGGGGGATAGATGAGCAGTTCTTC.

The V call is TRBV2, the J call TRBJ2-5; 8 bases match TRBD2. Judging by the DNA end, TRBJ2-7 fits better; the J call may be wrong. This CDR3 spans 14 amino acids. Germline V CDR1 and CDR2: SNHLY, FYNNEI. CDR3 nucleotide sequence: TGTGCCAGCAGTGAAGTTCTAGCGGGCTACGAGCAGTACTTC. This sequence encodes CASSEVLAGYEQYF.

Notes on this clone: A junction boundary mismatches the germline segment, possibly from a read error. The genes are TRBV5-1 and TRBJ2-1; the match to TRBD2 covers 9 bases. Germline loops: CDR1 SGHRS, CDR2 YFSETQ. The CDR3 totals 14 residues. The CDR3 bases are TGCGCCAGCAGCACCGGGACTAGCTGGGAGGATTTGGTCTTC. This gives the protein CASSTGTSWEDLVF.